This T cell receptor delta chain emerged from a study of Vδ1+ human thymocytes. The germline gives CDR1 TSWWSYY, CDR2 QGS. This CDR3 region has 22 residues. The junction had 17 bases not matched to a gene; V was cut back by 0 bases and J by 0 bases. After alphabeta T cell depletion, CD3+ Vdelta1+ Vdelta2- thymocytes were sorted. Purity of the sorted Vdelta1+ thymocytes ranged from 98% to 99.6%. Study-wide points: Thymic TRG and TRD repertoires appeared highly polyclonal. Donors shared many TRG clonotypes but few TRD clonotypes.

This clone was recorded a few times. Its specificity is not known. The template was reverse-transcribed extracted RNA. Pooled V-gene forward primers with one constant-region reverse primer generated the CDR3 amplicons by multiplex PCR. TCRdb repeated clone calling on the multiplex PCR reads with CATT. The sample yields 50,000 to 75,000 delta-chain clones, over 13% seen once. The chain employs TRDV1 and TRDJ1; 12 bases fit TRDD3. The source is a girl under three years old who had congenital heart surgery. The sequenced sample consisted of Vdelta1+ gamma-delta thymocytes from the thymus. Subset defined: FACS-sorted CD3+ TCRalphabeta- TCRVdelta1+ TCRVdelta2- thymocytes. The CDR3 DNA is TGTGCTCTTGGGGAACTGTCCTACAACTGGGGGATACCGGGACGGGACACCGATAAACTCATCTTT. It encodes CALGELSYNWGIPGRDTDKLIF.